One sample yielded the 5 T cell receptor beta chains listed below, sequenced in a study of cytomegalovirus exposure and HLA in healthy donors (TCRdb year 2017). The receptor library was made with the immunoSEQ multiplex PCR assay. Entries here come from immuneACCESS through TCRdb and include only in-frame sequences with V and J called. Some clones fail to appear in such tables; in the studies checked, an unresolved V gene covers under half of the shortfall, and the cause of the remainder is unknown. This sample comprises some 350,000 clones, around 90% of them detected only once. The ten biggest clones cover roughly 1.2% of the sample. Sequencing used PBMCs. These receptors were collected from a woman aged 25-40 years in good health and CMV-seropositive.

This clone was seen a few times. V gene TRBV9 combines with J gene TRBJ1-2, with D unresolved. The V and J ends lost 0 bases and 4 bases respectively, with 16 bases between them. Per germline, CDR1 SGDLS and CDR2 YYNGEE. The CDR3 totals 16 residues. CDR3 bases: TGTGCCAGCAGCGTAGACGTTGGGGTCCTGGGCTATGGCTACACCTTC. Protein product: CASSVDVGVLGYGYTF.

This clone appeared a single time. CDR3 in amino acids: CASSSTGNTGELFF. DNA of the CDR3: TGTGCCAGCAGTTCAACAGGGAACACCGGGGAGCTGTTTTTT. This chain links TRBV2 with TRBJ2-2; D possibly corresponds to TRBD1 (5 bases). The CDR3 length is 14 residues. With 5 bases removed from V and 1 base from J, the gap between germline ends came to 8 bases. Germline V lookup: CDR1 SNHLY, CDR2 FYNNEI. The whole variable domain, remainder taken from reference TRBV2 and TRBJ2-2, is EPEVTQTPSHQVTQMGQEVILRCVPISNHLYFYWYRQILGQKVEFLVSFYNNEISEKSEIFDDQFSVERPDGSNFTLKIRSTKLEDSAMYFCASSSTGNTGELFFGEGSRLTVL.

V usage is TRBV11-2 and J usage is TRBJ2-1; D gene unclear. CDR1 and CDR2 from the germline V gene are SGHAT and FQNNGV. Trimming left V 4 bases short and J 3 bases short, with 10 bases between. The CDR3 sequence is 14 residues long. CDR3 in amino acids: CASSSILLYNEQFF. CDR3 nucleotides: TGTGCCAGCAGCTCCATCCTACTCTACAATGAGCAGTTCTTC.

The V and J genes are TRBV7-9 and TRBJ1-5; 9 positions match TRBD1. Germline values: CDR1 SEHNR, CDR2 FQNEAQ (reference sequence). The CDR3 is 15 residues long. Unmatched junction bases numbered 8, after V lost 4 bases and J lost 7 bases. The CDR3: CASSSRTGVGQPQHF. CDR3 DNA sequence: TGTGCCAGCAGCTCCAGGACAGGGGTTGGCCAGCCCCAGCATTTT.

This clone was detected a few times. DNA of the CDR3: TGCGCCAGCAGCCAAGTTCGTGCGCGGGACACTGAAGCTTTCTTT. Its translation is CASSQVRARDTEAFF. The rearrangement uses TRBV4-3 and TRBJ1-1; D gene ambiguous. The germline V gene encodes CDR1 LGHNA and CDR2 YSLEER. This CDR3 region has 15 residues. Trimming left V 1 base short and J 3 bases short, with 12 bases between.